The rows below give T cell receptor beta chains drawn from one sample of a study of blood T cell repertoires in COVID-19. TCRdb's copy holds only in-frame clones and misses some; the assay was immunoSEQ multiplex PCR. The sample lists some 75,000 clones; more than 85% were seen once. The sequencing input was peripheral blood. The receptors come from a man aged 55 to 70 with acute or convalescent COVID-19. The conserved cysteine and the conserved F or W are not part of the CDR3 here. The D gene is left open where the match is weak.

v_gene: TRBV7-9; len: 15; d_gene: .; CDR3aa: ASSLALGSDAGNTIY
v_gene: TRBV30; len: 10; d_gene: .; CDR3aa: AWSDRGEKLF
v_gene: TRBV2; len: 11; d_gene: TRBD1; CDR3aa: AGRTGGVNEQY
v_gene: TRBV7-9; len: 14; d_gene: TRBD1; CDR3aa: ASSRTGSSYNSPLH
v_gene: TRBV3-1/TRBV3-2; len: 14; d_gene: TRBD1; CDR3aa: ASSQNPLGRGETQY
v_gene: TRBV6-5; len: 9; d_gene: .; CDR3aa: ASLRGDTQY
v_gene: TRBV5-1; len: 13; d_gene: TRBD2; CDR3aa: ASSLEASGTDTQY
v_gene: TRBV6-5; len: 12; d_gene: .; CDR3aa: ASRSPGVLYEQY
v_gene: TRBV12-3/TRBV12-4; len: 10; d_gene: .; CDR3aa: ASSFRDQPQH
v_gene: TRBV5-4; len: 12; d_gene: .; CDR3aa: ASRPQGPGGEQY
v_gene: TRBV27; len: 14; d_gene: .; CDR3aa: ASSSNPGTHPYEQY
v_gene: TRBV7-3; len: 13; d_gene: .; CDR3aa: ASSLSGQLNYGYT
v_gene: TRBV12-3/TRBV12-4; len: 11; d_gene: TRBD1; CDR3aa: ASRGTDNQPQH
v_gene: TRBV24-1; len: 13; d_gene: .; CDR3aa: ATSDSLGGPDTQY
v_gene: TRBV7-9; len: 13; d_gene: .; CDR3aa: ASSLEVLLVRGYT
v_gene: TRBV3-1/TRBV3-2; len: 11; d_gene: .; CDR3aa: ASSQSLADTQY
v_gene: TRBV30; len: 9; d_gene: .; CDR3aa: AWVRNYGYT
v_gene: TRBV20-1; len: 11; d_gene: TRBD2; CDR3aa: SASSSGSYEQY
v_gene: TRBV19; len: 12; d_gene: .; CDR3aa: ASSIDSQGNTIY
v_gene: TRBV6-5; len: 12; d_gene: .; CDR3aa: ASAGTSSGNTIY
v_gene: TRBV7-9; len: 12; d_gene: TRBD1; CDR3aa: ASSPGQGGQPQH
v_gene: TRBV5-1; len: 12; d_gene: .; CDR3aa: ASSLEAKNEKLF
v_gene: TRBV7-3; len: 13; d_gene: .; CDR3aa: ASSPMPTSTDTQY
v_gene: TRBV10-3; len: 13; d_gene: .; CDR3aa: AISDTVETGNTIY
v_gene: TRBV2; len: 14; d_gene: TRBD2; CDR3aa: ASSTLAGDKGDTQY
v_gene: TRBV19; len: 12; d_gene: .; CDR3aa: ASTKPSSGNTIY
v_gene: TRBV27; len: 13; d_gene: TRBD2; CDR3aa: ASSFQAGGPDTQY